This T cell receptor (beta chain) was retrieved from a study of technical replicates of blood from a handful of donors. Using immunoSEQ multiplex PCR, the repertoire was profiled, and TCRdb retains in-frame clones only, with some absent. The data contain some 90,000 clones, roughly 95% of them singletons. Unmatched junction bases numbered 8, after V lost 7 bases and J lost 2 bases. Per germline, CDR1 MDHEN and CDR2 SYDVKM. The CDR3 sequence is 14 residues long. V and J are TRBV28 and TRBJ2-7, with 7 bases identical to TRBD1. This sequence originates from a human donor in good health. The specimen was T cells isolated from PBMCs. This CDR3 is CASTLGQLPYEQYF. CDR3 nucleotide sequence: TGTGCCAGCACTTTGGGACAGCTTCCCTACGAGCAGTACTTC. Together with reference TRBV28 and TRBJ2-7, the CDR3 gives the full variable domain: DVKVTQSSRYLVKRTGEKVFLECVQDMDHENMFWYRQDPGLGLRLIYFSYDVKMKEKGDIPEGYSVSREKKERFSLILESASTNQTSMYLCASTLGQLPYEQYFGPGTRLTVT.